The 11 T cell receptor beta chains in this list originate from one sample, sequenced in a study of blood T cell repertoires in COVID-19. Clones were read by immunoSEQ multiplex PCR, and TCRdb kept only the in-frame ones, dropping some. The data hold about 430,000 clones, with 85% to 90% observed a single time. Material: peripheral blood. The receptors here all came from a young man with COVID-19, enrolled during active disease.

V gene TRBV5-8 combines with J gene TRBJ2-7, with D possibly matching TRBD2 (6 bases). Germline-derived CDR1 and CDR2 are SGHTS and YDEGEE. V lost 4 bases and J lost 5, with 10 bases in between. The CDR3 loop spans 12 amino acids. The CDR3 here is CASSERANEQYF. The CDR3 DNA sequence: TGTGCCAGCAGCGAGCGGGCAAACGAGCAGTACTTC.

This clone was observed once. The genes are TRBV7-9 and TRBJ1-5, with D perhaps TRBD1 (6 bases). The CDR3 loop spans 14 amino acids. Germline V gene sequence: CDR1 SEHNR, CDR2 FQNEAQ (reference sequence). Between the trimmed V and J ends, which lost 6 bases and 1 base, there was a span of 10 bases. CDR3 amino acids: CASSLTGSNQPQHF. The CDR3 DNA is TGTGCCAGCAGTTTGACAGGAAGCAATCAGCCCCAGCATTTT.

This rearrangement joins TRBV2 to TRBJ2-1, with TRBD2 matching over 12 bases. Per the germline V gene, CDR1 is SNHLY and CDR2 is FYNNEI. The V and J ends lost 7 bases and 8 bases, in that order; junction bases with no gene match: 12. The CDR3 has 16 amino acids. Here the CDR3 DNA reads TGTGCCAGCACCTCACTCCCTAGCGGGGGGGCCGATGAGCAGTTCTTC. Its translation is CASTSLPSGGADEQFF.

V and J are TRBV19 and TRBJ2-7; 7 nucleotides agree with TRBD1. The CDR3 is made up of 14 amino acids. V gave up 4 bases and J gave up 3 bases; unmatched junction bases: 6. Germline CDR1 LNHDA, CDR2 SQIVND (reference sequence). CDR3 DNA: TGTGCCAGTAGTAGCCGACAGGGCTTCTACGAGCAGTACTTC. Its translation: CASSSRQGFYEQYF.

The rearrangement uses TRBV7-6 and TRBJ2-1; TRBD2 is a possible D gene (6 bases). V was clipped by 5 bases and J by 8 bases, with 19 bases between them. The CDR3 has 15 residues. The V gene's germline CDR1 is SGHVS and CDR2 FNYEAQ. This CDR3 reads CASSRLVEFVDEQFF. In DNA, the CDR3 is TGTGCCAGCAGCCGACTAGTCGAGTTTGTCGATGAGCAGTTCTTC. Combining the CDR3 with reference TRBV7-6 and TRBJ2-1 gives the whole variable domain GAGVSQSPRYKVTKRGQDVALRCDPISGHVSLYWYRQALGQGPEFLTYFNYEAQQDKSGLPNDRFSAERPEGSISTLTIQRTEQRDSAMYRCASSRLVEFVDEQFFGPGTRLTVL.

J is TRBJ2-7 and V is TRBV5-8, with D unresolved. This CDR3 comprises 13 residues. Germline V gene lookup returns CDR1 SGHTS and CDR2 YDEGEE. Trimming took off 3 bases at V and 3 bases at J, with 10 bases between the two ends. CDR3 in amino acids: CASSSGIHYEQYF. In DNA, the CDR3 is TGTGCCAGCAGCTCAGGTATTCACTACGAGCAGTACTTC.

This rearrangement joins TRBV12-5 to TRBJ1-1, with TRBD1 as a possible D gene (6 bases). The CDR3 contains 16 residues. The V and J ends lost 6 bases and 4 bases respectively, with 21 bases between them. CDR1 and CDR2 from the germline V gene are LGHNT and FRNRAP. The CDR3 loop is CASGPQGLVGTTEAFF. The CDR3 bases are TGTGCTAGTGGCCCACAGGGATTGGTGGGAACCACTGAAGCTTTCTTT. Filled out from reference TRBV12-5 and TRBJ1-1, the complete variable domain reads DARVTQTPRHKVTEMGQEVTMRCQPILGHNTVFWYRQTMMQGLELLAYFRNRAPLDDSGMPKDRFSAEMPDATLATLKIQPSEPRDSAVYFCASGPQGLVGTTEAFFGQGTRLTVV.

The chain recombines TRBV7-2 with TRBJ2-7; 7 nucleotides line up with TRBD1. The CDR3 is made up of 13 amino acids. V lost 6 bases to trimming and J lost 3 bases; unmatched junction nucleotides: 5. Germline lookup yields CDR1 SGHTA and CDR2 FQGNSA. CDR3 sequence reads: CASSLGQNYEQYF. The CDR3 nucleotides are TGTGCCAGCAGTTTGGGACAGAACTACGAGCAGTACTTC.

The chain combines TRBV9 with TRBJ1-2; D is undetermined. V shed 4 bases and J shed 8 bases, with 18 bases lying between them. Germline V gene data show CDR1 as SGDLS and CDR2 as YYNGEE. The CDR3 contains 14 residues. The chain's CDR3 is CASSPRTGIKGYTF. CDR3 bases: TGTGCCAGCAGCCCGAGGACGGGAATTAAGGGCTACACCTTC. The full variable domain, rest sourced from reference TRBV9 and TRBJ1-2, is DSGVTQTPKHLITATGQRVTLRCSPRSGDLSVYWYQQSLDQGLQFLIQYYNGEERAKGNILERFSAQQFPDLHSELNLSSLELGDSALYFCASSPRTGIKGYTFGSGTRLTVV.

The J gene is TRBJ2-5, the V gene TRBV5-4; TRBD1 agrees at 10 bases. The CDR3 runs to 16 residues. CDR1 and CDR2 from the germline V gene are SGHNT and YYREEE (reference sequence). V trimming: 5 bases; J trimming: 2 bases; junction bases outside the gene matches: 9. CDR3: CASSPSGQGGQETQYF. CDR3 sequence (DNA): TGTGCCAGCAGTCCATCCGGACAGGGGGGGCAAGAGACCCAGTACTTC.

The genes are TRBV3-1 (or the pseudogene TRBV3-2) and TRBJ2-1; 9 nucleotides match TRBD2. V trimming: 3 bases; J trimming: 2 bases; junction bases outside the gene matches: 2. Germline V gene data show CDR1 as LGHDT and CDR2 as YNNKEL (reference sequence). This CDR3 has 15 amino acids. This CDR3 reads CASSQGLATYNEQFF. The CDR3 DNA reads TGTGCCAGCAGCCAGGGACTAGCAACCTACAATGAGCAGTTCTTC.